These 20 T cell receptor beta chains were all obtained from the same sample, sequenced in a study of blood T cell repertoires in COVID-19. TCRdb's table, derived via immunoSEQ multiplex PCR, lists solely in-frame clones and lacks some. The repertoire holds around 250,000 clones, with 75% to 90% as singletons. The sequenced sample consisted of PBMCs or T cells enriched from blood (not recorded which). These receptor sequences come from a woman between 50 and 59 years old who had recovered from COVID-19.

This clone came up a few times. The J gene is TRBJ2-5, the V gene TRBV9, with 9 bases fitting TRBD1. The J segment lost 2 bases and the V segment lost 4 bases, leaving 6 bases of the junction unmatched. Per the germline V gene, CDR1 is SGDLS and CDR2 is YYNGEE. The CDR3 covers 15 residues. CDR3 protein: CASSPTGQGQETQYF. The CDR3 coding sequence is TGTGCCAGCAGCCCTACGGGACAGGGACAAGAGACCCAGTACTTC.

V and J are TRBV6-5 and TRBJ1-1; D might be TRBD1 (6 bases). In germline, CDR1 is MNHEY, CDR2 SVGAGI. The germline V and J ends were trimmed by 5 bases and 4 bases, with 17 bases remaining between them. The CDR3 totals 15 residues. Here the CDR3 reads CASSPQQGIVTEAFF. For the CDR3, the DNA is TGTGCCAGCAGTCCCCAACAGGGAATTGTCACTGAAGCTTTCTTT.

The J gene is TRBJ2-3, the V gene TRBV28; D gene ambiguous. The CDR3 has 13 residues. The V end was cut by 5 bases, the J end by 7 bases, with 13 bases between. The V gene's germline CDR1 is MDHEN and CDR2 SYDVKM. The DNA of the CDR3 is TGTGCCAGCAGTCCACCCTATGGGCATACGCAGTATTTT. It translates to CASSPPYGHTQYF.

This clone is a singleton in its sample. CDR3 nucleotides: TGTGCCAGCAGAATCCGCCAAACTACAACTAATGAAAAACTGTTTTTT. Its translation is CASRIRQTTTNEKLFF. This chain links TRBV28 with TRBJ1-4; D is uncertain. The germline V gene has CDR1 MDHEN and CDR2 SYDVKM. V was shortened by 6 bases and J by 0 bases, with 14 bases between the two germline ends. The CDR3 consists of 16 residues. The full variable domain, with the rest looked up from reference TRBV28 and TRBJ1-4, is DVKVTQSSRYLVKRTGEKVFLECVQDMDHENMFWYRQDPGLGLRLIYFSYDVKMKEKGDIPEGYSVSREKKERFSLILESASTNQTSMYLCASRIRQTTTNEKLFFGSGTQLSVL.

The genes are TRBV30 and TRBJ2-2; D is ambiguous. Germline lookup yields CDR1 GTSNPN and CDR2 SVGIG (reference sequence). CDR3 length: 14 residues. Trimming took off 4 bases at V and 0 bases at J, with 9 bases between the two ends. CDR3 protein: CAWTRFSNTGELFF. CDR3 nucleotides: TGTGCCTGGACGCGGTTCTCGAACACCGGGGAGCTGTTTTTT.

This clone was observed a few times. The rearrangement links TRBV29-1 to TRBJ2-2, with 11 bases matching TRBD1. The CDR3 has 14 amino acids. The germline V gene encodes CDR1 SQVTM and CDR2 ANQGSEA. Trimming took 6 bases from V and 3 from J; bases not matched to a gene: 3. The CDR3 nucleotides read TGCAGCGTAGGGACAGGGGGACACACCGGGGAGCTGTTTTTT. As protein: CSVGTGGHTGELFF.

The chain has TRBV4-1 and TRBJ2-7; 7 bases are a match to TRBD2. This CDR3 is 17 amino acids long. Trimming took 4 bases from V and 3 from J; bases not matched to a gene: 15. From germline, CDR1 is MGHRA and CDR2 YSYEKL. This CDR3 is CASSPGGPSGNRYEQYF. In DNA, the CDR3 is TGCGCCAGCAGCCCCGGCGGTCCGAGCGGGAACCGCTACGAGCAGTACTTC.

The chain joins TRBV3-1 (or the pseudogene TRBV3-2) to TRBJ1-1, with D perhaps TRBD1 (6 bases). CDR1 is LGHDT and CDR2 is YNNKEL in the germline V gene (reference sequence). V was clipped by 3 bases and J by 5 bases, with 19 bases between them. CDR3 size: 16 residues. The DNA of the CDR3 is TGTGCCAGCAGCCAGGTAGAGCGGAAGGGGGGGACTGAAGCTTTCTTT. Protein product: CASSQVERKGGTEAFF.

The J gene is TRBJ2-7, the V gene TRBV15; TRBD1 matches 7 bases. Germline assignment: CDR1 LNHNV and CDR2 YYDKDF (reference sequence). Trimming took 2 bases from V and 7 from J; bases not matched to a gene: 8. The CDR3 loop spans 14 amino acids. CDR3: CATSRNRGVGEQYF. The CDR3 nucleotides read TGTGCCACCAGCAGAAACAGGGGAGTGGGGGAGCAGTACTTC.

The chain is built from TRBV4-1 and TRBJ2-6; TRBD1 is a possible D gene (5 bases). Trimming removed 0 bases at V and 0 bases at J, with 9 bases between. Germline loops: CDR1 MGHRA, CDR2 YSYEKL. This CDR3 has 17 amino acids. The CDR3 region has the DNA TGCGCCAGCAGCCAAGATAAAGACAGCTCTGGGGCCAACGTCCTGACTTTC. As protein: CASSQDKDSSGANVLTF.

This clone was seen a single time. This chain links TRBV19 with TRBJ1-2, with D tentatively TRBD1 (5 bases). This CDR3 spans 12 amino acids. V was cut by 8 bases and J by 4 bases, with 11 bases left in between. Germline CDR1 reads LNHDA; CDR2 reads SQIVND (reference sequence). The CDR3 is CASFRGIYGYTF. CDR3 bases: TGTGCCAGTTTTAGGGGAATCTATGGCTACACCTTC.

This chain joins TRBV6-1 and TRBJ1-6, with D uncertain. V lost 3 bases and J 7 bases, leaving 7 bases between the germline ends. This CDR3 is 13 amino acids long. Germline lookup yields CDR1 MNHNS and CDR2 SASEGT. The CDR3 DNA is TGTGCCAGCAGTGACCTTGAGAATTCACCCCTCCACTTT. Translation: CASSDLENSPLHF.

The chain is built from TRBV5-4 and TRBJ2-2, with a tentative D call TRBD2 (7 bases). From germline, CDR1 is SGHNT and CDR2 YYREEE (reference sequence). The CDR3 is made up of 15 amino acids. Trimming left V 4 bases short and J 3 bases short, with 13 bases between. The CDR3 DNA is TGTGCCAGCAGCGGCGGCGGGGGCGACACCGGGGAGCTGTTTTTT. This translates into CASSGGGGDTGELFF.

The chain is built from TRBV18 and TRBJ1-1, with TRBD1 matching 7 bases. CDR3 length: 16 residues. With V trimmed by 4 bases and J by 1 base, 9 bases remained unmatched. The germline V gene encodes CDR1 KGHSH and CDR2 LQKENI. The CDR3 sequence: CASSRGGQTGNTEAFF. The CDR3 nucleotides read TGTGCCAGCTCACGTGGGGGACAGACGGGGAACACTGAAGCTTTCTTT.

The chain uses TRBV12-3 or TRBV12-4 and TRBJ1-1; a weak D match, TRBD1 (5 bases). The V gene lost 6 bases and the J gene lost 10 bases, with 12 bases spanning the gap. The CDR3 runs to 11 residues. The CDR3 DNA reads as TGTGCCAGCAGCCAGGGCGGGAGAGCTTTCTTT. This codes for CASSQGGRAFF.

The rearrangement uses TRBV3-1 (or the pseudogene TRBV3-2) and TRBJ1-5; D call uncertain. Trimming cost V 6 bases and J 3 bases, with 15 bases left between them. The CDR3 sequence is 15 residues long. Germline V CDR1 and CDR2: LGHDT, YNNKEL (reference sequence). CDR3 sequence: CASSPPILLNQPQHF. The CDR3 DNA sequence: TGTGCCAGCAGTCCTCCAATACTACTCAATCAGCCCCAGCATTTT.

This sequence joins TRBV7-9 and TRBJ1-5; a weak D match, TRBD1 (5 bases). Germline CDR1 and CDR2: SEHNR and FQNEAQ (reference sequence). Trimming stripped 1 base from V and 4 bases from J, with 11 bases between. The CDR3 is made up of 15 amino acids. CDR3 sequence reads: CASSLGGAPNQPQHF. DNA of the CDR3: TGTGCCAGCAGCTTAGGTGGGGCCCCAAATCAGCCCCAGCATTTT. The full variable domain, in which reference TRBV7-9 and TRBJ1-5 provide the parts outside the CDR3, is DTGVSQNPRHKITKRGQNVTFRCDPISEHNRLYWYRQTLGQGPEFLTYFQNEAQLEKSRLLSDRFSAERPKGSFSTLEIQRTEQGDSAMYLCASSLGGAPNQPQHFGDGTRLSIL.

This chain uses TRBV11-2 with TRBJ1-1; TRBD1 matches at 8 bases. Germline CDR1 is SGHAT and CDR2 is FQNNGV. The CDR3 contains 13 residues. J was trimmed by 5 bases and V by 6 bases; bases with no gene match: 5. CDR3 DNA sequence: TGTGCCAGCAGGCCTACAGGGGGAACTGAAGCTTTCTTT. This sequence encodes CASRPTGGTEAFF.

The rearrangement links TRBV6-2 or TRBV6-3 to TRBJ2-2, with 12 nucleotides matching TRBD2. Germline CDR1 MNHEY, CDR2 SVGEGT. The CDR3 loop spans 18 amino acids. Trimming cost V 2 bases and J 4 bases; bases outside gene matches: 8. The CDR3, as DNA: TGTGCCAGCAGTTACATATGGACTAGCGGGAAGGTCACCGGGGAGCTGTTTTTT. Translating gives CASSYIWTSGKVTGELFF.

The chain combines TRBV20-1 with TRBJ2-7; D unresolved. Trimming left V 4 bases short and J 3 bases short, with 7 bases between. There are 11 residues in the CDR3. Germline V gives CDR1 DFQATT, CDR2 SNEGSKA (reference sequence). CDR3 sequence: CSAIYSYEQYF. The CDR3 region has the DNA TGCAGTGCTATTTACAGCTACGAGCAGTACTTC.